The present entry profiles one TCR beta chain with its context. This sample was included in a study of response to subunit inactivated influenza vaccine. TCRdb re-analysed the RT-PCR reads in MiXCR, keeping a single row per CDR3 protein. The profile shows some 800,000 distinct CDR3 sequences, around 21% of them singletons. The length of the CDR3 is 14 residues. Trimming removed 3 bases from V and 3 bases from J; junction bases left unmatched: 1. Looked up from germline, CDR1 is SGDLS and CDR2 is YYNGEE. The material sequenced was PBMCs from blood, taken about 5 days after vaccination. The gene calls are TRBV9 and TRBJ2-3; 10 bases line up with TRBD2. The TCR originated in a man aged 45-65 years who received an inactivated influenza vaccine. The CDR3 protein is CASSDSGRTDTQYF. CDR3 bases: TGTGCCAGCAGCGATAGCGGGAGGACAGATACGCAGTATTTT.